What follows is one T cell receptor (beta chain) and its context. What it recognizes is unknown. The source of the sample is a study of cytomegalovirus exposure and HLA in healthy donors. Findings and limits, study-wide: CMV serostatus stood as the only immune exposure information on hand.

This CDR3 region has 18 residues. It was with 60 Vbeta and 13 Jbeta primers that the PCR ran. Here immunoSEQ multiplex PCR was the method, and the copy in TCRdb shows in-frame clones only, minus some. Found here are 160,000 or so clones, around 79% of them singletons; the top ten hold around 3.1%. Specimen: PBMCs. The chain couples TRBV21-1 to TRBJ2-1; the D segment call TRBD2 is taken from the table without a DNA check. TRBV21-1 counts as a pseudogene. The sequence was obtained from a middle-aged woman in good health and CMV-seronegative. This chain's CDR3 is CASSKDFPPTGSGDEQFF. The CDR3 region has the DNA TGTGCCAGCAGCAAAGATTTCCCCCCGACCGGGTCCGGGGATGAGCAGTTCTTC.